These T cell receptor beta chains were read from a single sample in a study of T-cell memory formation after mild COVID-19. Each CDR3 protein gets one entry after TCRdb re-called the 5' RACE reads with MiXCR. Seen here are roughly 150,000 distinct CDR3 sequences, about 14% observed once, and the top ten hold over 12%. Material for sequencing was PBMCs or a T cell subset sorted from them (not recorded which). The receptors were gathered from an adult woman who had mild COVID-19 (a few samples of this study predate the infection). Cell type and time point are not known. CDR3s include the opening cysteine and the closing phenylalanine or tryptophan.

TRBV5-1	15	TRBJ2-7	CASTPRSAGGYEQYF
TRBV12-3/TRBV12-4	13	TRBJ2-2	CASSFRNTGELFF
TRBV12-3/TRBV12-4	17	TRBJ2-1	CASSTPTGTGAYNEQFF
TRBV3-1	14	TRBJ2-3	CASSLTQLRDTQYF
TRBV30	14	TRBJ2-1	CAWSGGTSPNEQFF
TRBV7-2	18	TRBJ2-1	CASSSLPPLAGEYSEQFF
TRBV4-3	16	TRBJ2-1	CASSRGGTGVMNEQFF
TRBV19	13	TRBJ1-1	CASSIQGHTEAFF
TRBV24-1	15	TRBJ2-6	CATSSGGAGANVLTF
TRBV5-1	17	TRBJ2-3	CASSLEPLRNGVGTQYF
TRBV19	16	TRBJ1-2	CASKYPGQGPPRGYTF
TRBV29-1	13	TRBJ2-7	CSVVAPSSYEQYF
TRBV19	15	TRBJ1-6	CASRPAGRLLSPLHF
TRBV7-6	14	TRBJ2-3	CASSLGQWTDTQYF
TRBV18	14	TRBJ2-1	CASSRGRAYNEQFF
TRBV5-1	14	TRBJ2-1	CASSLEGGYNEQFF
TRBV7-8	19	TRBJ2-1	CASSSGLAGGPPKPGEQFF
TRBV10-3	15	TRBJ2-1	CAISESTGNYNEQFF
TRBV7-2	13	TRBJ2-1	CTSDSGPAHEQFF
TRBV27	13	TRBJ2-7	CASSLSLEYEQYF
TRBV11-2	12	TRBJ2-7	CASSFPGLASTF
TRBV7-2	15	TRBJ1-3	CASSPRVASGNTIYF
TRBV9	20	TRBJ2-4	CASSVGTILWLWLAKNIQYF
TRBV5-1	16	TRBJ2-2	CASSLAAIRSTGELFF
TRBV4-1	15	TRBJ2-5	CASSQDPGGAETQYF